Described below is a single TCR beta chain sequence and its context. This receptor's antigen is unknown. Nothing much larger sits one base from this clone, and base qualities are not available. TCRbeta sequencing used genomic DNA from CD8+ cells, following the manufacturer's instructions. A genomics technology centre in Finland performed the TCRbeta sequencing with the immunoSEQ assay. The source study handled its data this way. Clonotype tables from the immunoSEQ preprocessing pipeline were converted to VDJtools format, and non-productive clonotypes were removed. Samples with fewer than 10,000 reads were excluded, the remaining samples were subsampled to 10,000 reads, and most of the eight CND-RA samples were retained. Shannon-Wiener, Simpson and clonality indices were calculated with the VDJtools CalcDiversityStats function on data subsampled to 10,000 reads. Non-singleton TCRbeta clonotypes were hard-matched, with no mismatches allowed, against VDJdb to infer antigen specificity. CDR3 sequences that differed by a single amino acid (Hamming distance 1) were grouped into clusters that potentially share antigen targets. Public clonotypes were tested for group enrichment with one-sided Fisher's exact tests after resampling groups to six samples, repeated ten times. Held by TCRdb, this immuneACCESS table contains in-frame sequences only and omits some clones. Under half of the omission traces to an unresolved V gene where checked; the cause of the rest is unknown. That table is the source of V, J and clone size, and D and trimming were worked out from the DNA. The sample includes about 720 clones, with around 85% observed a single time. The top ten constitute around a tenth of the sample.

This record belongs to a study of CD8 T cells in seronegative destructive rheumatoid arthritis (dated by TCRdb to about 2020). As for the study more broadly: At the time of sampling, biological drugs were being given to seven out of the eight CND-RA patients. The seropositive RA, seronegative RA and healthy control comparison cohorts were obtained from an earlier published TCRbeta dataset rather than being newly sequenced. Peripheral CD8+ TCRbeta repertoires were compared between CCP-negative destructive rheumatoid arthritis (CND-RA) patients and newly diagnosed seropositive RA, seronegative RA and healthy controls. Here is what the overall study found, with its caveats: The small size of the CND-RA cohort was acknowledged as a study limitation. After adjustment for age, less diverse and more clonal CD8+ TCRbeta repertoires appeared to be present in CND-RA patients than in other RA subtypes. Without diagnostic samples, TCR repertoire differences may partly reflect poor disease control over the years rather than being present at onset. Across the approximately 110,000 clonotypes tested, no public clonotype enrichment survived Benjamini-Hochberg correction. A distinct set of enriched public clonotypes appeared to be present in CND-RA patients, and the authors interpreted this finding as support for a separate disease subset. CND-RA repertoires showed more CMV-reactive and fewer influenza A-reactive CD8+ TCRbeta sequences than controls and other RA subtypes.

CND-RA patients were negative for the clinical CCP2 antibody test, and joint destruction progressed despite active therapy. All CND-RA patients were characterized by typical joint destruction in wrists and ankles and by failure of conventional anti-rheumatic therapy. Instead of being sampled at diagnosis, CND-RA patients were sampled after long disease histories, which in several cases spanned decades. Roughly 48 millilitres of EDTA-anticoagulated peripheral blood were collected from each patient. Peripheral blood mononuclear cells were isolated by Ficoll-Paque PLUS density gradient separation. Using AutoMACS magnetic bead positive selection, CD8+ cells were isolated from either fresh or cryopreserved PBMCs, and flow cytometry was used to check purity. Genomic DNA was extracted with Nucleospin Tissue or Tissue XS kits and quantified on a Qubit 2.0 fluorometer. The junction shows trimming of 3 bases on V and 1 base on J, and the gene matches do not reach 3 bases of it. Taken from cysteine to phenylalanine, the CDR3 has 14 residues. Kept here is only the CDR3 DNA, which spans 42 bases and is read in frame from base 1. The germline V gene provides CDR1 SGHTA and CDR2 FQGNSA.

The specimen sequenced was CD8+ T cells from blood. The V gene is TRBV7-2 and the J gene is TRBJ2-7, with 7 middle bases fitting TRBD1. The sequence came from a woman between 45 and 75 years old with seronegative destructive rheumatoid arthritis. The CDR3 corresponds to CASSFRDSSYEQYF. The nucleotide sequence reads as follows: TGTGCCAGCAGCTTTAGGGACAGTTCCTACGAGCAGTACTTC. Reference TRBV7-2 and TRBJ2-7 proteins supply the regions before and after the CDR3; the full variable domain is: GAGVSQSPSNKVTEKGKDVELRCDPISGHTALYWYRQSLGQGLEFLIYFQGNSAPDKSGLPSDRFSAERTGGSVSTLTIQRTQQEDSAVYLCASSFRDSSYEQYFGPGTRLTVT.